The 16 T cell receptor beta chains listed next were all sequenced from one sample in a study of HIV-infected patients and healthy controls. TCRdb fed the 5' RACE reads into MiXCR, producing one record per CDR3 protein. The sample has tens of thousands of distinct CDR3 sequences, roughly 19% seen once; the top ten hold more than 1.2%. The source material was CD4+ T cells from blood. Every receptor here comes from a human donor in good health.

The chain couples TRBV2 to TRBJ1-5; possibly TRBD1 for D (6 bases). V dropped 6 bases and J dropped 6 bases, with 12 bases sitting between them. This CDR3 has 13 residues. The V gene's germline CDR1 is SNHLY and CDR2 FYNNEI. The CDR3 nucleotides are TGTGCCAGCAGCGGAGGGGGTAGTCAGCCCCAGCATTTT. Its protein is CASSGGGSQPQHF.

This clonotype was counted many times. This chain links TRBV24-1 with TRBJ2-1, with D possibly being TRBD2 (5 bases). V was shortened by 9 bases and J by 4 bases, with 15 bases between the two germline ends. CDR3 length equals 14 residues. Germline CDR1 is KGHDR and CDR2 is SFDVKD. CDR3: CATSGAETYNEQFF. The CDR3, as DNA: TGTGCCACCTCAGGAGCGGAGACTTACAATGAGCAGTTCTTC.

The chain joins TRBV24-1 to TRBJ2-1, with TRBD1 matching 7 bases. CDR1 KGHDR and CDR2 SFDVKD come from the germline V gene. CDR3 length: 14 amino acids. J gave up 5 bases and V 4 bases, and 4 bases lay outside the gene matches. In nucleotides, the CDR3 is TGTGCCACCAGTGACCCCACAGGGGACAATGAGCAGTTCTTC. It specifies CATSDPTGDNEQFF.

This clonotype was seen only a few times. The rearrangement links TRBV11-1 to TRBJ2-3, with 7 bases that match TRBD2. Germline V CDR1 and CDR2: SGHAT, FQDESV (reference sequence). Unmatched junction bases numbered 5, after V lost 3 bases and J lost 8 bases. The CDR3 is 13 residues long. The CDR3 loop reads CASSLGTIPTQYF. The CDR3, as DNA: TGTGCCAGCAGCTTGGGGACTATTCCTACGCAGTATTTT.

This clonotype was counted only a few times. The chain is built from TRBV4-2 and TRBJ2-7; perhaps TRBD2 as D (6 bases). In germline, CDR1 is LGHNA, CDR2 YNFKEQ. The CDR3 has 15 amino acids. V lost 0 bases, J lost 7 bases, and 16 bases lay in between. The CDR3 nucleotides read TGTGCCAGCAGCCAAGATGCGGGGCAGGTGAGAGAGCAGTACTTC. Translated: CASSQDAGQVREQYF.

The chain recombines TRBV4-1 with TRBJ2-3; 11 bases agree with TRBD2. Losses at the gene ends were 2 bases for V and 0 bases for J; bases not matched to a gene: 4. The CDR3 contains 17 residues. CDR1 and CDR2 from the germline V gene are MGHRA and YSYEKL. This chain's CDR3 is CASSQWGTSGSTDTQYF. In nucleotides, the CDR3 is TGCGCCAGCAGCCAATGGGGGACTAGCGGTAGCACAGATACGCAGTATTTT.

In regard to this clonotype: This sequence may be a read error, since a much larger clone differs from it by one base. The chain carries TRBV6-2 or TRBV6-3 and TRBJ1-2; no definite D call. The CDR3 has 13 residues. V was cut by 10 bases and J by 4 bases, with 16 bases left in between. From germline, CDR1 is MNHEY and CDR2 SVGEGT. The CDR3 loop is CAIQQPDGYGYTF. The CDR3 DNA sequence: TGTGCCATTCAACAACCCGACGGCTATGGCTACACCTTC.

This clonotype was seen only once. This chain connects TRBV6-5 to TRBJ1-1; possible D gene TRBD1, 5 bases. Between the trimmed V and J ends, which lost 2 bases and 2 bases, there was a span of 12 bases. CDR1 is MNHEY and CDR2 is SVGAGI in the germline V gene. This CDR3 has 15 amino acids. DNA for the CDR3: TGTGCCAGCAGTTACGGGACGTGGGGTAACACTGAAGCTTTCTTT. Amino acids: CASSYGTWGNTEAFF.

CDR3 coding DNA: TGCAGTGCTCTACAGGGGGGGAGCACTGAAGCTTTCTTT. Amino acids: CSALQGGSTEAFF. The chain is built from TRBV20-1 and TRBJ1-1, with 8 bases that match TRBD1. V was clipped by 5 bases and J by 4 bases; unmatched bases: 6. Germline CDR1 is DFQATT and CDR2 is SNEGSKA (reference sequence). The CDR3 is 13 amino acids.

This clonotype came up a few times. The J gene is TRBJ2-1, the V gene TRBV10-3; D call uncertain. Trimming stripped 8 bases from V and 7 bases from J, with 15 bases between. This CDR3 spans 13 amino acids. The V gene's germline CDR1 is ENHRY and CDR2 SYGVKD. Here the CDR3 reads CAISAEERNEQFF. The CDR3 coding sequence is TGTGCCATCTCGGCCGAGGAGAGGAATGAGCAGTTCTTC.

This clonotype was seen only a few times. The chain recombines TRBV10-3 with TRBJ1-1, with a weak D call TRBD1 (5 bases). The germline V gene encodes CDR1 ENHRY and CDR2 SYGVKD. This CDR3 has 14 amino acids. The ends were cut back, 8 bases at V and 4 bases at J, with 17 bases in the middle. The CDR3 DNA follows: TGTGCCATCCGTTACGGGGGAGCGAGCACTGAAGCTTTCTTT. It specifies CAIRYGGASTEAFF.

J is TRBJ1-5 and V is TRBV12-3 or TRBV12-4; 7 bases are shared with TRBD1. V lost 5 bases to trimming and J lost 12 bases; unmatched junction nucleotides: 10. This CDR3 contains 13 residues. CDR3 nucleotide sequence: TGTGCCAGCAGTGCACAGGGGCTAGCAATCCAGCATTTT. Residues: CASSAQGLAIQHF.

This clonotype was observed a single time. The rearrangement joins TRBV19 to TRBJ2-3; either TRBD1 or TRBD2 may supply D (5 bases each). The ends were cut back, 5 bases at V and 3 bases at J, with 18 bases in the middle. CDR1 and CDR2 (germline): LNHDA, SQIVND (reference sequence). This CDR3 is 16 amino acids long. As DNA, the CDR3 is TGTGCCAGTAGTCGGGGTGAGGGGTTGAAGACAGATACGCAGTATTTT. Translated: CASSRGEGLKTDTQYF. Filled out from reference TRBV19 and TRBJ2-3, the complete variable domain reads DGGITQSPKYLFRKEGQNVTLSCEQNLNHDAMYWYRQDPGQGLRLIYYSQIVNDFQKGDIAEGYSVSREKKESFPLTVTSAQKNPTAFYLCASSRGEGLKTDTQYFGPGTRLTVL.

The chain couples TRBV29-1 to TRBJ2-1, with D perhaps given as TRBD1 or TRBD2 (5 bases each). Between the trimmed V and J ends, which lost 4 bases and 5 bases, there was a span of 15 bases. The CDR3 length is 14 residues. Germline V gene lookup returns CDR1 SQVTM and CDR2 ANQGSEA. The CDR3 spells CSVAGSSTHNEQFF. The CDR3 DNA sequence: TGCAGCGTTGCAGGGAGTTCCACACACAATGAGCAGTTCTTC.

V and J are TRBV10-1 and TRBJ2-5; 7 bases line up with TRBD1. J gave up 4 bases and V 0 bases, and 5 bases lay outside the gene matches. Per the germline V gene, CDR1 is WNHNN and CDR2 is SYGVQD (reference sequence). The CDR3 sequence is 15 residues long. Here the CDR3 DNA reads TGCGCCAGCAGTGAGTCGGCGACAGGGTCAGAGACCCAGTACTTC. This sequence encodes CASSESATGSETQYF.

The V gene is TRBV6-2 or TRBV6-3, the J gene TRBJ1-2; TRBD1 agrees at 7 bases. Germline CDR1 reads MNHEY; CDR2 reads SVGEGT. The CDR3 runs to 14 residues. Unmatched junction bases numbered 5, after V lost 6 bases and J lost 1 base. CDR3 DNA sequence: TGTGCCAGCAGGGGACAGACATTTAACTATGGCTACACCTTC. It translates to CASRGQTFNYGYTF.